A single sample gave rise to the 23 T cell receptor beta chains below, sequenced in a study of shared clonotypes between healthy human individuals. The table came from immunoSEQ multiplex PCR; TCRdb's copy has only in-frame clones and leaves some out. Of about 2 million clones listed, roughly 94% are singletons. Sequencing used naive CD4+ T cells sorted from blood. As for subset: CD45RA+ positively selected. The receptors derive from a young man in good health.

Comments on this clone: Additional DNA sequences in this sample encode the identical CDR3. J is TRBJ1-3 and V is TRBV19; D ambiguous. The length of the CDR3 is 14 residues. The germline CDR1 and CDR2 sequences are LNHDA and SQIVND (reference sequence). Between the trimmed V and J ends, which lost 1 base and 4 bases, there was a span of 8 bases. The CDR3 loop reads CASSIGTGGNTIYF. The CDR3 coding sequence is TGTGCCAGTAGTATAGGAACGGGAGGAAACACCATATATTTT.

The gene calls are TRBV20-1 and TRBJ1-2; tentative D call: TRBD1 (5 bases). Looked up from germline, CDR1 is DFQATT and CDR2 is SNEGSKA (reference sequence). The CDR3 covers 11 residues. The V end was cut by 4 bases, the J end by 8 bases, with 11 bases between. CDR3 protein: CSATQQGGYTF. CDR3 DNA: TGCAGTGCTACCCAGCAGGGCGGCTACACCTTC.

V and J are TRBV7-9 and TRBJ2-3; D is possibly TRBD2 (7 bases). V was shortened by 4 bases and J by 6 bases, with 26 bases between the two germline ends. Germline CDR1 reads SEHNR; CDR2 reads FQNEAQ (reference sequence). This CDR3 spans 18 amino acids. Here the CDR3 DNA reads TGTGCCAGCAGCTATATTAGGACAGAAGCCGTAGCGGGCGATACGCAGTATTTT. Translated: CASSYIRTEAVAGDTQYF.

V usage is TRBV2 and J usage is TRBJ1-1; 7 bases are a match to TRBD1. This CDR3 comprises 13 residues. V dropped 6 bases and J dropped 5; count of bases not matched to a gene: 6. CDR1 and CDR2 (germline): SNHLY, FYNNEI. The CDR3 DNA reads TGTGCCAGCAGCACAGGGGCGGGGACTGAAGCTTTCTTT. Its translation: CASSTGAGTEAFF.

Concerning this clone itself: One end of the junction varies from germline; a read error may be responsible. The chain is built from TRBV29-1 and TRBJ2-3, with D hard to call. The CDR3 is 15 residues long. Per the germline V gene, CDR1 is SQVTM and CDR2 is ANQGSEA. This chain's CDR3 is CSAERIDPSTDTQYF. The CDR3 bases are TGCAGCGCTGAACGGATAGACCCTAGCACAGATACGCAGTATTTT.

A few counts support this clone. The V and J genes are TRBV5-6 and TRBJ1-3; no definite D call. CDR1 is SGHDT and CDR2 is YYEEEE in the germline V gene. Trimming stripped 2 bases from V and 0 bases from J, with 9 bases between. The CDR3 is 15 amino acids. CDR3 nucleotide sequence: TGTGCCAGCAGCTTAGGGTCTCTCTCTGGAAACACCATATATTTT. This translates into CASSLGSLSGNTIYF.

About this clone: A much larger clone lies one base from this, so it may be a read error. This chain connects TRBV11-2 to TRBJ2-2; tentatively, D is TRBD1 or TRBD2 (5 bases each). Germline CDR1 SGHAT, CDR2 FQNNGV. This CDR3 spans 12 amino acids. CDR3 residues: CASNLGTGELSF. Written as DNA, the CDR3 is TGTGCCAGCAACTTAGGGACCGGGGAGCTGTCTTTT.

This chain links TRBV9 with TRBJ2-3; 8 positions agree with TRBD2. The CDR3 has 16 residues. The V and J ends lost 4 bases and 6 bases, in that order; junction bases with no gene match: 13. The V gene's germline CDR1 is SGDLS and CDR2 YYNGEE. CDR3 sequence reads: CASSLSTGTRVDTQYF. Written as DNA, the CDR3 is TGTGCCAGCAGCCTCTCTACGGGGACTAGGGTGGATACGCAGTATTTT.

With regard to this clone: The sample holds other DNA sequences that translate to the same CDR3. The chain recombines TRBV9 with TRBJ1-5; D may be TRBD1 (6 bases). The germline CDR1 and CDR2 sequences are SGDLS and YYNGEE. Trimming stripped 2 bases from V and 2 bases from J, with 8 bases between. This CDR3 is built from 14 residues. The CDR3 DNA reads TGTGCCAGCAGCGTTGGGGGGCGCAATCAGCCCCAGCATTTT. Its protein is CASSVGGRNQPQHF.

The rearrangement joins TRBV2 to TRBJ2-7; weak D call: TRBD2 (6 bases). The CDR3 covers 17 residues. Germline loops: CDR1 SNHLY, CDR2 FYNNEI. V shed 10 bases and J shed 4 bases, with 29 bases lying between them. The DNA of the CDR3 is TGTGCCATCTCGGGGGATTTGGAGGGTTCCACGGCTTACGAGCAGTACTTC. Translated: CAISGDLEGSTAYEQYF.

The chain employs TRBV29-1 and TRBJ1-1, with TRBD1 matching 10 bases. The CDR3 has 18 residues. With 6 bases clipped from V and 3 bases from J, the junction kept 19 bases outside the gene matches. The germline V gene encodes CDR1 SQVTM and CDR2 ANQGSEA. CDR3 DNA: TGCAGCGTGTTTGGACAGGGGGGCCGCCGGTTGGTCGACACTGAAGCTTTCTTT. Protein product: CSVFGQGGRRLVDTEAFF.

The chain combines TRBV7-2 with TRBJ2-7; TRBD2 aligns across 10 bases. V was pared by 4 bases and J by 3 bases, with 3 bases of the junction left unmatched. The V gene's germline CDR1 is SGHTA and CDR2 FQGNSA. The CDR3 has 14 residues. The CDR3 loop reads CASSSRTSGYEQYF. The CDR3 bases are TGTGCCAGCAGCTCCAGGACTAGCGGCTACGAGCAGTACTTC.

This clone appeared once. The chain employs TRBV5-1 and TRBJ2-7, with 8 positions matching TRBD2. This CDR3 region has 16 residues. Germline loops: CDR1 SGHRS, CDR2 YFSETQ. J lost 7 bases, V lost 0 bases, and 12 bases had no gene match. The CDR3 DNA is TGCGCCAGCAGCTTGGTAGGGACTAGTGACCTTAGAGAGCAGTACTTC. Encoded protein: CASSLVGTSDLREQYF.

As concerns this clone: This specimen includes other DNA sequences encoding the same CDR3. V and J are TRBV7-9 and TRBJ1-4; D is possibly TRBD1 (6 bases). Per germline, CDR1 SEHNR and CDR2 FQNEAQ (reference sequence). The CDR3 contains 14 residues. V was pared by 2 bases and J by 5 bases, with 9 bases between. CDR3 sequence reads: CASSLRTDNEKLFF. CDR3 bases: TGTGCCAGCAGCTTAAGGACAGACAATGAAAAACTGTTTTTT.

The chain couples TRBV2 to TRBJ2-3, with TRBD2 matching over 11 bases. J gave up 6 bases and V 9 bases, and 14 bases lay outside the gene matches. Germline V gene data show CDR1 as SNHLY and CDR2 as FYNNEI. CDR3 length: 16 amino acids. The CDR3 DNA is TGTGCCAGTACCCGAGGGAAAACTAGCGGGGGCGATACGCAGTATTTT. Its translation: CASTRGKTSGGDTQYF.

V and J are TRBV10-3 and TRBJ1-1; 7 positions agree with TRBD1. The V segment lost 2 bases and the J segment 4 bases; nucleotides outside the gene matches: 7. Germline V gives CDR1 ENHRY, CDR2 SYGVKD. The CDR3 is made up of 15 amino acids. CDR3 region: CAISERQGGGTEAFF. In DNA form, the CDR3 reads TGTGCCATCAGTGAGAGACAGGGCGGTGGCACTGAAGCTTTCTTT.

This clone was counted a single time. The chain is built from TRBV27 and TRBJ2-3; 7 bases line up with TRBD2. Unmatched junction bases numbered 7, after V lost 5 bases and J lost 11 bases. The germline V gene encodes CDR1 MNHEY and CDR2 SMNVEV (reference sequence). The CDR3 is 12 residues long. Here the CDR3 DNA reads TGTGCCAGCAGTCCACTCGCGGGGGAGCAGTATTTT. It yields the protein CASSPLAGEQYF.

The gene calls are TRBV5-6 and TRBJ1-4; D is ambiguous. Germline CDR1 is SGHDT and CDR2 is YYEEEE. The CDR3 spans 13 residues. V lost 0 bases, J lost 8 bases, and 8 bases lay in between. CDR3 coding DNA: TGTGCCAGCAGCTTGGGTACTCGAGAAAAACTGTTTTTT. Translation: CASSLGTREKLFF.

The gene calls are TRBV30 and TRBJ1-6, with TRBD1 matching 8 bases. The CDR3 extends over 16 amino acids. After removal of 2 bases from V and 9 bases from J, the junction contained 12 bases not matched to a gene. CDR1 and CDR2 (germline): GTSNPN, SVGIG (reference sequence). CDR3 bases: TGTGCCTGGAGTTCAATGAGACAGGGGACCGGTTCACCCCTCCACTTT. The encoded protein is CAWSSMRQGTGSPLHF.

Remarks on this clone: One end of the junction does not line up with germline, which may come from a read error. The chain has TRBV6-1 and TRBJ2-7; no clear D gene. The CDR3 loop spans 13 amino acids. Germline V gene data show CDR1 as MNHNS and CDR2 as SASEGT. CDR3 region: CASSEAGKQSCNF. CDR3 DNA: TGTGCCAGCAGTGAAGCGGGTAAACAGTCTTGCAACTTC.

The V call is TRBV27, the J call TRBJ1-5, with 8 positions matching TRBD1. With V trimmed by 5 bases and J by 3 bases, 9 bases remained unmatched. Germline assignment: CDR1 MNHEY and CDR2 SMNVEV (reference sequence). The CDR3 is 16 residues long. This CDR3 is CASSPLGTGYNQPQHF. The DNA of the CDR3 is TGTGCCAGCAGTCCTCTCGGGACAGGCTACAATCAGCCCCAGCATTTT.

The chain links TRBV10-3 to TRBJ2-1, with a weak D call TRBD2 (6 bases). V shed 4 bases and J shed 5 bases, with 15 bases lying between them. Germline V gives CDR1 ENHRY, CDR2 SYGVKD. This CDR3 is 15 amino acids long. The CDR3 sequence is CAISGRESLNNEQFF. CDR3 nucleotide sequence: TGTGCCATCAGTGGACGGGAGTCCCTTAACAATGAGCAGTTCTTC.

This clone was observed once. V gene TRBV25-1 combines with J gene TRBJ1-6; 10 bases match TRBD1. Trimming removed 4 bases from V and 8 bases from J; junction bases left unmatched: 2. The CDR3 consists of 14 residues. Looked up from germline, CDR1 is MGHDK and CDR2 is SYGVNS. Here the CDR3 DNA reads TGTGCCAGCAGTGCCGGGACAGGGGATTCACCCCTCCACTTT. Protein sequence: CASSAGTGDSPLHF. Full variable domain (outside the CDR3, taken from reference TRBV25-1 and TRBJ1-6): EADIYQTPRYLVIGTGKKITLECSQTMGHDKMYWYQQDPGMELHLIHYSYGVNSTEKGDLSSESTVSRIRTEHFPLTLESARPSHTSQYLCASSAGTGDSPLHFGNGTRLTVT.